These 9 T cell receptor beta chains originate from one sample sequenced in a study of CD8+CD57+ T cells in acquired aplastic anemia. TCR beta VDJ and CDR3 were profiled, and genomic DNA was the template. TCRdb itself ran the reads through MiXCR, one entry per CDR3 protein. The data show under 75,000 distinct CDR3 sequences, almost 55% seen once. Source material: sorted CD4+, CD8+, or CD8+CD57+ T cells (not recorded which) from PBMCs. These receptor sequences come from a human donor in good health, serving as a control.

The chain joins TRBV2 to TRBJ2-3, with TRBD1 matching 8 bases. V trimming: 2 bases; J trimming: 0 bases; junction bases outside the gene matches: 1. The CDR3 totals 15 residues. CDR1 and CDR2 from the germline V gene are SNHLY and FYNNEI. CDR3 sequence reads: CASSEWTGSTDTQYF. CDR3 nucleotide sequence: TGTGCCAGCAGTGAATGGACAGGGAGCACAGATACGCAGTATTTT.

In this sample, this clonotype turned up many times. The gene calls are TRBV11-1 and TRBJ2-7, with TRBD1 identical over 8 bases. Germline V gene data show CDR1 as SGHAT and CDR2 as FQDESV (reference sequence). After removal of 3 bases from V and 5 bases from J, the junction contained 6 bases not matched to a gene. The length of the CDR3 is 14 residues. As DNA, the CDR3 is TGTGCCAGCAGCTTTAGACAGGGGATCCACGAGCAGTACTTC. It translates to CASSFRQGIHEQYF. Complete variable domain (other parts from reference TRBV11-1 and TRBJ2-7): EAEVAQSPRYKITEKSQAVAFWCDPISGHATLYWYRQILGQGPELLVQFQDESVVDDSQLPKDRFSAERLKGVDSTLKIQPAELGDSAMYLCASSFRQGIHEQYFGPGTRLTVT.

The V and J genes are TRBV25-1 and TRBJ2-1; TRBD1 agrees at 10 bases. CDR3 length equals 13 residues. CDR1 and CDR2 from the germline V gene are MGHDK and SYGVNS. Trimming took 8 bases from V and 10 from J; bases not matched to a gene: 8. The CDR3 DNA follows: TGTGCCAGCGGCCGGGACAGGGGATCGGAGCAGTTCTTC. This gives the protein CASGRDRGSEQFF. The complete variable domain, with remaining parts taken from reference TRBV25-1 and TRBJ2-1, reads EADIYQTPRYLVIGTGKKITLECSQTMGHDKMYWYQQDPGMELHLIHYSYGVNSTEKGDLSSESTVSRIRTEHFPLTLESARPSHTSQYLCASGRDRGSEQFFGPGTRLTVL.

The CDR3 protein is CATGQAGANVLTF. The CDR3 DNA reads as TGTGCCACGGGACAGGCTGGGGCCAACGTCCTGACTTTC. The chain couples TRBV5-6 to TRBJ2-6; TRBD1 agrees at 8 bases. From germline, CDR1 is SGHDT and CDR2 YYEEEE. This CDR3 region has 13 residues. J was trimmed by 2 bases and V by 9 bases; bases with no gene match: 1.

Concerning this clonotype: Lacking the conserved final phenylalanine or tryptophan, this CDR3 likely reflects a read error. V and J are TRBV5-6 and TRBJ1-2, with D unresolved. The CDR3 consists of 14 residues. Germline V gives CDR1 SGHDT, CDR2 YYEEEE. Between the trimmed V and J ends, which lost 0 bases and 8 bases, there was a span of 14 bases. CDR3 coding DNA: TGTGCCAGCAGCTTGGACCGGAAGGGTAGGGGCTACACCCTC. Protein: CASSLDRKGRGYTL.

This clonotype was seen at least ten times. The chain uses TRBV20-1 and TRBJ2-3; D is possibly TRBD1 or TRBD2 (5 bases each). Between the trimmed V and J ends, which lost 3 bases and 14 bases, there was a span of 15 bases. The CDR3 has 11 amino acids. The germline V gene encodes CDR1 DFQATT and CDR2 SNEGSKA (reference sequence). This chain's CDR3 is CSASLGERMYF. DNA for the CDR3: TGCAGTGCTAGCCTAGGGGAGCGCATGTATTTT.

The J gene is TRBJ1-1, the V gene TRBV29-1, with 7 bases lining up with TRBD1. The CDR3 length is 14 residues. The J segment lost 4 bases and the V segment lost 4 bases, leaving 9 bases of the junction unmatched. Germline V gene sequence: CDR1 SQVTM, CDR2 ANQGSEA. The CDR3 loop reads CSVVGLTGSTEAFF. The CDR3 coding sequence is TGCAGCGTTGTGGGGCTGACAGGGAGCACTGAAGCTTTCTTT.

The chain employs TRBV19 and TRBJ1-2, with no clear D. Trimming took off 2 bases at V and 8 bases at J, with 18 bases between the two ends. This CDR3 contains 15 residues. Germline V lookup: CDR1 LNHDA, CDR2 SQIVND (reference sequence). The CDR3 is CASSINPTVRLGYTF. DNA of the CDR3: TGTGCCAGTAGTATAAATCCGACCGTAAGATTAGGCTACACCTTC.

This clonotype occurred many times. V gene TRBV6-5 combines with J gene TRBJ2-1; 10 bases match TRBD1. Germline V gene data show CDR1 as MNHEY and CDR2 as SVGAGI. The CDR3 covers 15 residues. Unmatched junction bases numbered 10, after V lost 8 bases and J lost 6 bases. CDR3 loop: CASGSGTGDPNEQFF. As DNA, the CDR3 is TGTGCCAGCGGTTCCGGGACAGGGGATCCCAATGAGCAGTTCTTC.